This entry lists 22 T cell receptor beta chains sequenced from one sample in a study of blood T cell repertoires in COVID-19. Measured with immunoSEQ multiplex PCR; TCRdb has only the in-frame clones, and not every one. The sample lists roughly 80,000 clones; around 80% were seen once. The specimen was peripheral blood. The receptors come from an elderly man with acute or convalescent COVID-19.

This clone was seen just once. The same CDR3 also results from other DNA sequences found in this sample. V and J are TRBV18 and TRBJ1-4, with 8 bases that match TRBD1. The CDR3 covers 14 residues. V dropped 3 bases and J dropped 10; count of bases not matched to a gene: 7. The germline V gene has CDR1 KGHSH and CDR2 LQKENI. The CDR3 nucleotides are TGTGCCAGCTCACCCGGACAGGGTAGCGGAAAACTGTTTTTT. As protein: CASSPGQGSGKLFF.

The genes are TRBV27 and TRBJ2-7, with 8 nucleotides matching TRBD1. The CDR3 contains 15 residues. In germline, CDR1 is MNHEY, CDR2 SMNVEV (reference sequence). V was clipped by 4 bases and J by 3 bases; unmatched bases: 8. The CDR3 DNA follows: TGTGCCAGCAGTTCAGGACAGGGAAAAATCTACGAGCAGTACTTC. Translating gives CASSSGQGKIYEQYF.

The rearrangement links TRBV7-2 to TRBJ1-1; 8 positions match TRBD1. Germline V gene data show CDR1 as SGHTA and CDR2 as FQGNSA. CDR3 length: 14 amino acids. Germline trimming cut 6 bases from V and 4 bases from J; bases unmatched to any gene: 7. CDR3 sequence: CASRKQGGGTEAFF. DNA for the CDR3: TGTGCCAGCAGAAAACAGGGGGGTGGCACTGAAGCTTTCTTT.

The chain has TRBV6-4 and TRBJ1-5; TRBD1 agrees at 7 bases. After removal of 7 bases from V and 0 bases from J, the junction contained 9 bases not matched to a gene. CDR3 length equals 16 residues. Germline values: CDR1 MRHNA, CDR2 SNTAGT. In DNA form, the CDR3 reads TGTGCCAGCACTCCGGGACAGCCATATAGCAATCAGCCCCAGCATTTT. Translation gives CASTPGQPYSNQPQHF.

The genes are TRBV11-2 and TRBJ1-1; D might be TRBD1 (5 bases). CDR3 length equals 14 residues. The V gene lost 3 bases and the J gene lost 5 bases, with 13 bases spanning the gap. Germline V gene lookup returns CDR1 SGHAT and CDR2 FQNNGV. The CDR3 bases are TGTGCCAGCAGCTTGGAGCAGGGAGGGACTGAAGCTTTCTTT. Residues: CASSLEQGGTEAFF.

This chain links TRBV28 with TRBJ1-1, with D perhaps matching TRBD1 (5 bases). The CDR3 is made up of 15 amino acids. Germline V gene sequence: CDR1 MDHEN, CDR2 SYDVKM. The V gene lost 5 bases and the J gene lost 1 base, with 14 bases spanning the gap. CDR3 protein: CASSPGGSRNTEAFF. The CDR3 nucleotides are TGTGCCAGCAGTCCGGGGGGGAGTCGGAACACTGAAGCTTTCTTT.

The J gene is TRBJ2-1, the V gene TRBV9; 12 nucleotides match TRBD2. The CDR3 is 15 residues long. Losses at the gene ends were 4 bases for V and 4 bases for J; bases not matched to a gene: 3. The germline V gene encodes CDR1 SGDLS and CDR2 YYNGEE. The CDR3 coding sequence is TGTGCCAGCAGCCTAGGGACTAGCGGGTACAATGAGCAGTTCTTC. Translating it yields CASSLGTSGYNEQFF.

V gene TRBV28 combines with J gene TRBJ1-1; possible D gene TRBD1, 6 bases. The CDR3 length is 14 residues. V was trimmed by 6 bases and J by 1 base, leaving 12 bases between them. Germline values: CDR1 MDHEN, CDR2 SYDVKM. CDR3 region: CASSFDRRNTEAFF. The CDR3 nucleotides are TGTGCCAGCAGCTTTGACAGGAGGAACACTGAAGCTTTCTTT.

The J gene is TRBJ2-7, the V gene TRBV4-2; possibly TRBD2 for D (6 bases). The germline V gene has CDR1 LGHNA and CDR2 YNFKEQ. The ends were cut back, 5 bases at V and 3 bases at J, with 17 bases in the middle. The CDR3 spans 15 residues. The CDR3 region is CASSASSGLLYEQYF. Written as DNA, the CDR3 is TGTGCCAGCAGCGCCAGTAGCGGCCTTCTCTACGAGCAGTACTTC.

The rearrangement joins TRBV24-1 to TRBJ2-5; 7 bases line up with TRBD2. V dropped 5 bases and J dropped 5; count of bases not matched to a gene: 4. CDR3 length equals 13 residues. Germline values: CDR1 KGHDR, CDR2 SFDVKD. This CDR3 reads CATSGAGLETQYF. In DNA form, the CDR3 reads TGTGCCACCAGTGGAGCGGGGTTGGAGACCCAGTACTTC.

V and J are TRBV25-1 and TRBJ1-6; no firm D call. Looked up from germline, CDR1 is MGHDK and CDR2 is SYGVNS. CDR3 length: 12 residues. V lost 5 bases, J lost 7 bases, and 6 bases lay in between. Here the CDR3 reads CASSQLNSPLHF. The CDR3 nucleotides read TGTGCCAGCAGTCAATTAAATTCACCCCTCCACTTT.

This chain uses TRBV21-1 with TRBJ2-3; TRBD2 is the table's D call, not checked against the DNA. TRBV21-1 is a listed pseudogene. This CDR3 spans 17 amino acids. CDR3 sequence: CASSKGWSQTSTDTQYF. For the CDR3, the DNA is TGTGCCAGCAGCAAAGGGTGGAGCCAAACTAGCACAGATACGCAGTATTTT.

This chain joins TRBV12-3 or TRBV12-4 and TRBJ2-2; tentatively, D is TRBD1 (6 bases). Trimming took off 7 bases at V and 7 bases at J, with 13 bases between the two ends. This CDR3 spans 13 amino acids. The CDR3: CASTLQGNGELFF. As DNA, the CDR3 is TGTGCCAGCACCCTACAGGGCAACGGGGAGCTGTTTTTT.

The gene calls are TRBV19 and TRBJ1-2, with D possibly TRBD1 on 5 matching bases. This CDR3 has 12 amino acids. Trimming removed 7 bases at V and 8 bases at J, with 14 bases between. Germline values: CDR1 LNHDA, CDR2 SQIVND (reference sequence). The CDR3 region has the DNA TGTGCCAGTACCCCAACCCAGGGCGGCTACACCTTC. Its translation: CASTPTQGGYTF.

This clone has only one observation. Other DNA sequences from this sample encode an identical CDR3 as well. The J gene is TRBJ1-5, the V gene TRBV2, with D perhaps TRBD1 (5 bases). The germline gives CDR1 SNHLY, CDR2 FYNNEI. Trimming took 6 bases from V and 0 from J, leaving 6 bases between them. This CDR3 contains 13 residues. CDR3 coding DNA: TGTGCCAGCAGAGACAGTAGCAATCAGCCCCAGCATTTT. Its protein product is CASRDSSNQPQHF.

This chain connects TRBV19 to TRBJ1-5; D might be TRBD1 (6 bases). The V gene's germline CDR1 is LNHDA and CDR2 SQIVND (reference sequence). The CDR3 is 13 amino acids. Trimming left V 8 bases short and J 9 bases short, with 17 bases between. The CDR3 bases are TGTGCCAGTCTTCAGGGGCCGGCAGCGCCCCAGCATTTT. Protein sequence: CASLQGPAAPQHF.

The J gene is TRBJ1-1, the V gene TRBV5-1; 7 bases fit TRBD1. After removal of 0 bases from V and 4 bases from J, the junction contained 6 bases not matched to a gene. The CDR3 is 15 residues long. Germline-derived CDR1 and CDR2 are SGHRS and YFSETQ. The CDR3 DNA reads TGCGCCAGCAGCTTGGACGACAGGGTGATCACTGAAGCTTTCTTT. Protein product: CASSLDDRVITEAFF.

The chain couples TRBV6-5 to TRBJ1-2, with TRBD1 matching 8 bases. The ends lost 6 bases at V and 3 bases at J; junction bases unmatched: 3. The CDR3 covers 13 residues. In germline, CDR1 is MNHEY, CDR2 SVGAGI. CDR3 bases: TGTGCCAGCAGAGCAGGGGGCTACTATGGCTACACCTTC. This gives the protein CASRAGGYYGYTF.

The chain links TRBV7-2 to TRBJ2-3; tentative D call: TRBD1 (5 bases). V lost 1 base and J 8 bases, leaving 13 bases between the germline ends. Germline V CDR1 and CDR2: SGHTA, FQGNSA. The CDR3 has 14 amino acids. In DNA, the CDR3 is TGTGCCAGCAGCTTAGGCCAGGGTCATGTTACGCAGTATTTT. It is translated as CASSLGQGHVTQYF.

This clone has only one observation. The rearrangement joins TRBV7-3 to TRBJ1-1; D is unclear. Germline CDR1 reads SGHTA; CDR2 reads FQGTGA. The CDR3 is 16 residues long. The V end lost 5 bases, the J end lost 1 base, and 17 bases lay between the germline ends. DNA for the CDR3: TGTGCCAGCAGCCCCGGGAGAGGCGGAGCGAACACTGAAGCTTTCTTT. This translates into CASSPGRGGANTEAFF.

This clone was detected only a few times. V usage is TRBV19 and J usage is TRBJ1-2, with a weak D call TRBD1 (6 bases). The V gene's germline CDR1 is LNHDA and CDR2 SQIVND (reference sequence). Trimming removed 4 bases at V and 7 bases at J, with 19 bases between. The CDR3 has 15 residues. This CDR3 reads CASSNRQDRLGGYTF. The CDR3 DNA sequence: TGTGCCAGTAGTAACCGACAGGACCGTCTTGGTGGCTACACCTTC.

The V call is TRBV5-1, the J call TRBJ1-3; 7 bases are a match to TRBD1. Germline CDR1 reads SGHRS; CDR2 reads YFSETQ. The CDR3 loop spans 15 amino acids. J was trimmed by 2 bases and V by 4 bases; bases with no gene match: 6. As DNA, the CDR3 is TGCGCCAGCAGCCCTAACAGGGGAACTGGAAACACCATATATTTT. This gives the protein CASSPNRGTGNTIYF.